This is a list of T cell receptor beta chains from one sample in a study of blood T cell repertoires in COVID-19. TCRdb's table, derived via immunoSEQ multiplex PCR, lists solely in-frame clones and lacks some. The sample has 18,000 or so clones, 70% to 90% seen once. The specimen was peripheral blood. The receptors stem from a man in his forties or fifties with active COVID-19. Both conserved end residues are part of each CDR3. D genes are given only for firm matches. Where a row states a size, it is once, few, many or the class of an expanded clone; other rows omit it.

clone size,J gene,D gene,V gene,CDR3 length,CDR3 DNA,CDR3 protein
once,TRBJ2-6,TRBD1,TRBV19,16,TGTGCCAGTAGCATAACAGGGGCCTCTGGGGCCAACGTCCTGACTTTC,CASSITGASGANVLTF
.,TRBJ2-7,.,TRBV15,14,TGTGCCACCAGCAGAGAGGGCAGGATAAGCGAGCAGTACTTC,CATSREGRISEQYF
.,TRBJ1-2,.,TRBV2,15,TGTGCCAGCAGTCAACACTTACAGGGTGCCTATGGCTACACCTTC,CASSQHLQGAYGYTF
.,TRBJ2-3,.,TRBV10-3,16,TGTGCCATCAGTGAGCCACGGAGGCAGCGCACAGATACGCAGTATTTT,CAISEPRRQRTDTQYF
.,TRBJ1-5,.,TRBV4-1,15,TGCGCCAGCAGCCAAGAGCCAGGGCCCAATCAGCCCCAGCATTTT,CASSQEPGPNQPQHF
few,TRBJ2-7,.,TRBV21-1,17,TGTGCCAGCAGCGAAACGGGGACTAGCAAGAATAACTACGAGCAGTACTTC,CASSETGTSKNNYEQYF
.,TRBJ1-1,TRBD1,TRBV5-5,14,TGTGCCAGCAGCTTTGTAGGGGGCGGGGCTGAAGCTTTCTTT,CASSFVGGGAEAFF
.,TRBJ1-5,.,TRBV20-1,14,TGCAGTGCTAGTTGGTCAGGGAGGGATCAGCCCCAGCATTTT,CSASWSGRDQPQHF
once,TRBJ2-5,TRBD1,TRBV4-1,16,TGCGCCAGCAGCCAAGATGAAGTGGACAGGGGGGGGACCCAGTACTTC,CASSQDEVDRGGTQYF
.,TRBJ2-3,.,TRBV24-1,14,TGTGCCACCAGTGATCGGGAGTTCGCAGATACGCAGTATTTT,CATSDREFADTQYF
.,TRBJ1-2,.,TRBV3-1/TRBV3-2,16,TGTGCCAGCAGCCAAGCAGATCCTCGAGAGGACTATGGCTACACCTTC,CASSQADPREDYGYTF
.,TRBJ1-2,TRBD1,TRBV18,15,TGTGCCAGCTCAACAGGACAGGGGGCAGATTATGGCTACACCTTC,CASSTGQGADYGYTF
.,TRBJ2-7,.,TRBV11-2,15,TGTGCCAGCAGCTCATACTGGGACTCTTCCTACGAGCAGTACTTC,CASSSYWDSSYEQYF
.,TRBJ1-5,TRBD1,TRBV2,15,TGTGCCAGCAGATGGGACAGGGCTACCAATCAGCCCCAGCATTTT,CASRWDRATNQPQHF
few,TRBJ2-7,.,TRBV29-1,13,TGCAGCGTTGAGTCAGGGGACACCTACGAGCAGTACTTC,CSVESGDTYEQYF
few,TRBJ2-1,TRBD2,TRBV10-3,17,TGTGCCATCAGTGAGCCCATGGCCAGCGGGAGTCTCAATGAGCAGTTCTTC,CAISEPMASGSLNEQFF
.,TRBJ1-2,.,TRBV5-1,12,TGCGCCAGCAGCATGGACGCCAGTGGCTACACCTTC,CASSMDASGYTF
.,TRBJ2-1,.,TRBV18,15,TGTGCCAGCTCACCATGGGCCCGAGTAAAGAATGAGCAGTTCTTC,CASSPWARVKNEQFF
.,TRBJ2-1,TRBD2,TRBV7-8,16,TGTGCCAGCAGCCAGCCCATCAGACTAGCGCACAATGAGCAGTTCTTC,CASSQPIRLAHNEQFF
few,TRBJ2-2,TRBD2,TRBV6-2/TRBV6-3,16,TGTGCCAGCAGTCAGGTAGCGGGCCGAAACACCGGGGAGCTGTTTTTT,CASSQVAGRNTGELFF
.,TRBJ2-7,TRBD2,TRBV12-3/TRBV12-4,13,TGTGCCAGCAGTTTATCCGGGGAGGGGGAGCAGTACTTC,CASSLSGEGEQYF
once,TRBJ1-2,TRBD1,TRBV6-5,13,TGTGCCAGCAGACAACAGGGGGCGGGAGGCTACACCTTC,CASRQQGAGGYTF
.,TRBJ2-2,TRBD2,TRBV30,17,TGTGCCTGCCCGGGACTAGCGTTCCTTCGGGGCACCGGGGAGCTGTTTTTT,CACPGLAFLRGTGELFF
.,TRBJ2-5,.,TRBV5-5,14,TGTGCCAGCAGCTTGGGGCAGAACCAAGAGACCCAGTACTTC,CASSLGQNQETQYF
.,TRBJ2-1,.,TRBV9,15,TGTGCCAGCAGCGTAGTTTGGACAGACATCAATGAGCAGTTCTTC,CASSVVWTDINEQFF
.,TRBJ2-2,.,TRBV5-4,17,TGTGCCAGCAGCTTCGGACAGCTGCTTGATTACACCGGGGAGCTGTTTTTT,CASSFGQLLDYTGELFF
.,TRBJ1-2,.,TRBV20-1,13,TGCAGTGCTAGTCAGGGCAAGAACTATGGCTACACCTTC,CSASQGKNYGYTF
once,TRBJ2-3,TRBD2,TRBV5-8,19,TGTGCCAGCAGCCACGAGCGTCGCGGGAGGAAGTGGGGCACAGATACGCAGTATTTT,CASSHERRGRKWGTDTQYF
.,TRBJ1-5,.,TRBV6-5,13,TGTGCCAGTACAAAGGGGTATAGTCAGCCCCAGCATTTT,CASTKGYSQPQHF
.,TRBJ2-7,TRBD2,TRBV2,15,TGTGCCAGCAGTGAACAACTAGCGGGAGTATCCGAGCAGTACTTC,CASSEQLAGVSEQYF
.,TRBJ2-3,TRBD2,TRBV11-2,17,TGTGCCAGCAGCTTAATTGATAGCGGGAGGGGGGCAGATACGCAGTATTTT,CASSLIDSGRGADTQYF
.,TRBJ2-6,.,TRBV5-5,15,TGTGCCAGCAGCTTTGTCGGCTCTGGGGCCAACGTCCTGACTTTC,CASSFVGSGANVLTF
.,TRBJ2-5,TRBD2,TRBV7-6,17,TGTGCCAGCAGCCCACAGACTAGCGGGAGGGCCAGGAAGACCCAGTACTTC,CASSPQTSGRARKTQYF
once,TRBJ2-1,.,TRBV18,13,TGTGCCAGCTCACCAGGACAGTACAATGAGCAGTTCTTC,CASSPGQYNEQFF
.,TRBJ2-3,TRBD1,TRBV11-2,15,TGTGCCAGCAGCTTATTACAGGGGACCACAGATACGCAGTATTTT,CASSLLQGTTDTQYF
once,TRBJ2-1,TRBD2,TRBV6-5,15,TGTGCCAGCAGTTACTCGTCTAGCGGTACAAATGAGCAGTTCTTC,CASSYSSSGTNEQFF
.,TRBJ2-1,.,TRBV1,17,TGCACCAGCAGCCAAGACAATGAGCGGGAGGGATACAATGAGCAGTTCTTC,CTSSQDNEREGYNEQFF
.,TRBJ2-7,.,TRBV14,12,TGTGCCAGCAGCCGAGTCTCCTACGAGCAGTACTTC,CASSRVSYEQYF
.,TRBJ2-2,.,TRBV9,15,TGTGCCAGCAGCCTTCGGACAGAGAACACCGGGGAGCTGTTTTTT,CASSLRTENTGELFF
.,TRBJ1-6,.,TRBV5-4,14,TGTGCCAGCAGCTTGGTAGGGGTGGATTCACCCCTCCACTTT,CASSLVGVDSPLHF
.,TRBJ1-5,.,TRBV6-2/TRBV6-3,14,TGTGCCAGCAGTTACTCCCAGGGGAGTCAGCCCCAGCATTTT,CASSYSQGSQPQHF
.,TRBJ1-1,.,TRBV29-1,13,TGCAGCGTTGGAGTCAGGCCAAACACTGAAGCTTTCTTT,CSVGVRPNTEAFF
few,TRBJ1-4,.,TRBV5-4,15,TGTGCCAGCAGCTTTTGGGCGGGACCTAATGAAAAACTGTTTTTT,CASSFWAGPNEKLFF
.,TRBJ2-2,.,TRBV2,14,TGTGCCAGCAGTAAGACTATGAACACCGGGGAGCTGTTTTTT,CASSKTMNTGELFF
.,TRBJ1-3,.,TRBV5-8,15,TGTGCCAGCAGCTTCGACAGCGCTCCTGGAAACACCATATATTTT,CASSFDSAPGNTIYF
few,TRBJ1-5,TRBD1,TRBV19,20,TGTGCCAGTAGTACTTGGCCGGGACAGGGACATCGAAATAGCAATCAGCCCCAGCATTTT,CASSTWPGQGHRNSNQPQHF
.,TRBJ2-5,TRBD1,TRBV6-5,14,TGTGCCAGCATCACCGGGACAGGGCAAGAGACCCAGTACTTC,CASITGTGQETQYF
.,TRBJ1-5,.,TRBV21-1,17,TGTGCCAGCAGCAAAGTAGACGACAGGGAGTATATTCAGCCCCAGCATTTT,CASSKVDDREYIQPQHF
.,TRBJ2-5,TRBD1,TRBV7-3,16,TGTGCCAGCAGCTTACTCGGGACAGGGGCGGGTGAGACCCAGTACTTC,CASSLLGTGAGETQYF
.,TRBJ2-3,.,TRBV27,15,TGTGCCAGCAGTTACCGGGCGGGCGCCACAGATACGCAGTATTTT,CASSYRAGATDTQYF